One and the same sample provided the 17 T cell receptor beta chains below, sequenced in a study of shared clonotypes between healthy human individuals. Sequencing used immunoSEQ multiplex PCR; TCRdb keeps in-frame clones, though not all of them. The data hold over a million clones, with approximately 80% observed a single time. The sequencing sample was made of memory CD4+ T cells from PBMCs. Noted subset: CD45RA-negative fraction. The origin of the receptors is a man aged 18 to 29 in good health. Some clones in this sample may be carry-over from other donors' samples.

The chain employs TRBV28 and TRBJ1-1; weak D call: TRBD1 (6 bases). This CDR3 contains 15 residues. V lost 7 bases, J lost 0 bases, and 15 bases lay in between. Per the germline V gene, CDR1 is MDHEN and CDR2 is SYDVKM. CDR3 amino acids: CASTPEGGLNTEAFF. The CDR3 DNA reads TGTGCCAGCACCCCCGAAGGGGGGCTGAACACTGAAGCTTTCTTT.

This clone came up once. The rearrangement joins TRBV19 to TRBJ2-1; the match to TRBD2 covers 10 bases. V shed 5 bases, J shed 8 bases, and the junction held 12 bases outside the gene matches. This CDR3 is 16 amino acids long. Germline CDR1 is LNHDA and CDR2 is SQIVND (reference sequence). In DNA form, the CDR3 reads TGTGCCAGTAGTGACCCCCCCCTAGCGGGAGAGGATGAGCAGTTCTTC. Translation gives CASSDPPLAGEDEQFF.

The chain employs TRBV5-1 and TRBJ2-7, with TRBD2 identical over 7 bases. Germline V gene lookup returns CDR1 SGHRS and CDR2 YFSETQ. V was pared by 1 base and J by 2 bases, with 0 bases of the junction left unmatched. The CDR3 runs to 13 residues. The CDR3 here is CASSLSGTYEQYF. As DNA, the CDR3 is TGCGCCAGCAGCTTGAGCGGGACCTACGAGCAGTACTTC. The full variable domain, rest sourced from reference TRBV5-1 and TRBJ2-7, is KAGVTQTPRYLIKTRGQQVTLSCSPISGHRSVSWYQQTPGQGLQFLFEYFSETQRNKGNFPGRFSGRQFSNSRSEMNVSTLELGDSALYLCASSLSGTYEQYFGPGTRLTVT.

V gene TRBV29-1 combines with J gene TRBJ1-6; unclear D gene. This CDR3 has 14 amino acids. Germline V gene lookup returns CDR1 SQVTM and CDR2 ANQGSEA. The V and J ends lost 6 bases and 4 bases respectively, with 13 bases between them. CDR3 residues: CSVVTGDYNSPLHF. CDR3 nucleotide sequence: TGCAGCGTCGTGACGGGAGATTATAATTCACCCCTCCACTTT.

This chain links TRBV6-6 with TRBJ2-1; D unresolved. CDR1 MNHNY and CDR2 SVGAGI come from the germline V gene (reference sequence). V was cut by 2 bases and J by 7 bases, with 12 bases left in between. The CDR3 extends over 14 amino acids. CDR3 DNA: TGTGCCAGCAGTTACGGGCCCGGTGGGAATGAGCAGTTCTTC. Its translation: CASSYGPGGNEQFF.

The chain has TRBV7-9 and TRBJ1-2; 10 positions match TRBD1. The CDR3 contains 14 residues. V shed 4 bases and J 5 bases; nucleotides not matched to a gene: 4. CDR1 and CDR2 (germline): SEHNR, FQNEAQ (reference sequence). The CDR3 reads CASSSADRGYGYTF. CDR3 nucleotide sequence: TGTGCCAGCAGCTCTGCGGACAGGGGGTATGGCTACACCTTC.

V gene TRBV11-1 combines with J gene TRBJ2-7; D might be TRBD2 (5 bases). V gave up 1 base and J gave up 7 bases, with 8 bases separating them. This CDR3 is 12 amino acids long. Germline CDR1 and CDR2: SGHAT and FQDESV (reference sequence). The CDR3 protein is CASSLDREEQYF. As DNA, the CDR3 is TGTGCCAGCAGCTTAGATCGGGAAGAGCAGTACTTC.

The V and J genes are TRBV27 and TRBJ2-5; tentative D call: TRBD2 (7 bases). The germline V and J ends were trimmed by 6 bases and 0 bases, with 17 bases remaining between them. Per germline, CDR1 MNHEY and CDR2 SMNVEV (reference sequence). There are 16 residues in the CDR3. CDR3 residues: CASRPGGAMYQETQYF. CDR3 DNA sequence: TGTGCCAGCAGACCTGGGGGGGCGATGTACCAAGAGACCCAGTACTTC.

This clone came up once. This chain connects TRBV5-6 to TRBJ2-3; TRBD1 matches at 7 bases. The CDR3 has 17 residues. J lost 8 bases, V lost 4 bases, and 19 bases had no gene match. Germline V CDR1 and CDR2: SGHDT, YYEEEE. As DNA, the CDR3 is TGTGCCAGCAGCCAACAGCTTTGGACAGGCCAGAGACTTACGCAGTATTTT. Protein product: CASSQQLWTGQRLTQYF.

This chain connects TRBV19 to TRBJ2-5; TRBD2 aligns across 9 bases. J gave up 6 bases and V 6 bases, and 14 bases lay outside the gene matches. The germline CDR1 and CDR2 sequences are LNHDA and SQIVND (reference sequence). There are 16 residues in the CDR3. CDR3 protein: CASSFSREGFGKTQYF. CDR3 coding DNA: TGTGCCAGTAGCTTCTCGCGGGAGGGGTTTGGGAAGACCCAGTACTTC.

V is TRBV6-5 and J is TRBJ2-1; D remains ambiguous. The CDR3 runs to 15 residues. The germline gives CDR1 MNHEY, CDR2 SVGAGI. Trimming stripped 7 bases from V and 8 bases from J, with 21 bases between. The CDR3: CASMRRQYTLDEQFF. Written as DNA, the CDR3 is TGTGCCAGCATGAGAAGGCAGTATACGTTGGATGAGCAGTTCTTC.

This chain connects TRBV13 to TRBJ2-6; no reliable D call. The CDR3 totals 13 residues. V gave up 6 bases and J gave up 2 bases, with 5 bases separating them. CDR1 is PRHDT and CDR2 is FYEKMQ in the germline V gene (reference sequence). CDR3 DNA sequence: TGTGCCAGCAGAGAACCTGGGGCCAACGTCCTGACTTTC. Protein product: CASREPGANVLTF.

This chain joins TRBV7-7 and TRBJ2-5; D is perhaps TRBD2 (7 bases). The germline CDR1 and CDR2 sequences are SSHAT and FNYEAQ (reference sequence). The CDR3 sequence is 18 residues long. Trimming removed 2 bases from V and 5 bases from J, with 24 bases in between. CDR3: CASSLIPPFRGGKETQYF. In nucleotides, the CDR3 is TGTGCCAGCAGCTTAATCCCCCCCTTCAGGGGAGGGAAGGAGACCCAGTACTTC.

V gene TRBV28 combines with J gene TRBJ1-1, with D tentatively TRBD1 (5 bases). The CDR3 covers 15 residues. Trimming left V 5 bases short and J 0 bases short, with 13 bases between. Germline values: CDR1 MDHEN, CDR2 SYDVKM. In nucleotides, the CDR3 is TGTGCCAGCAGTCTGTGGGACGGTATGAACACTGAAGCTTTCTTT. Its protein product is CASSLWDGMNTEAFF.

The CDR3: CASRDDRVGTDTQYF. For the CDR3, the DNA is TGTGCCAGCAGAGACGACAGGGTAGGCACAGATACGCAGTATTTT. V gene TRBV2 combines with J gene TRBJ2-3, with 7 nucleotides matching TRBD1. CDR3 size: 15 residues. Trimming at V came to 6 bases and at J to 1 base, leaving 7 bases not matched to a gene. Germline CDR1 SNHLY, CDR2 FYNNEI.

This CDR3 is CASSTALGNQPQHF. CDR3 in DNA: TGTGCCAGCAGCACAGCATTGGGCAATCAGCCCCAGCATTTT. This sequence joins TRBV7-2 and TRBJ1-5, with D unresolved. The CDR3 spans 14 residues. V was clipped by 5 bases and J by 2 bases, with 10 bases between them. In germline, CDR1 is SGHTA, CDR2 FQGNSA.

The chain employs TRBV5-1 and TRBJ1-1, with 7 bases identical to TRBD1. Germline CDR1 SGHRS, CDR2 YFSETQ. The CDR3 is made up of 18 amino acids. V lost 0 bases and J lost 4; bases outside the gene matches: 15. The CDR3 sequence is CASSLAFRAAGGSTEAFF. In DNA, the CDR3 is TGCGCCAGCAGCTTGGCCTTTCGAGCGGCAGGGGGAAGCACTGAAGCTTTCTTT.